The clone carrying this T cell receptor (beta chain) was recorded once. This sample was taken from a study of blood T cell repertoires in COVID-19. Overall study: The origin of the acute and convalescent COVID-19 samples was the United States, Italy and Spain.

CDR3 size: 15 residues. Germline-derived CDR1 and CDR2 are SGHRS and YFSETQ. Trimming took 3 bases from V and 4 from J; bases not matched to a gene: 7. Assay used: immunoSEQ multiplex PCR; TCRdb lists only in-frame clones, some missing. The table shows roughly 190,000 clones, with nearly 90% occurring only once. The sequence derives from a man aged 60 to 75 with active or convalescent COVID-19. Sequenced input: peripheral blood. The rearrangement joins TRBV5-1 to TRBJ2-1; 7 bases align to TRBD2. The CDR3 region has the DNA TGCGCCAGCAGCTCTCAGCGGGGCCCTTACAATGAGCAGTTCTTC. Protein sequence: CASSSQRGPYNEQFF. Variable domain in full (rest from reference TRBV5-1 and TRBJ2-1): KAGVTQTPRYLIKTRGQQVTLSCSPISGHRSVSWYQQTPGQGLQFLFEYFSETQRNKGNFPGRFSGRQFSNSRSEMNVSTLELGDSALYLCASSSQRGPYNEQFFGPGTRLTVL.